What follows are 24 T cell receptor beta chains derived from one specimen sequenced in a study of T cell changes during pregnancy in multiple sclerosis. Using immunoSEQ multiplex PCR, the repertoire was profiled, and TCRdb retains in-frame clones only, with some absent. The sample holds 73,000 or so clones, 85% to 90% seen once. The sample consisted of peripheral blood, taken after pregnancy. The receptor source for this set is a female donor in good health, enrolled as a control in a pregnancy study.

The chain uses TRBV7-9 and TRBJ1-5; TRBD1 agrees at 7 bases. V shed 7 bases, J shed 0 bases, and the junction held 3 bases outside the gene matches. Germline V gene sequence: CDR1 SEHNR, CDR2 FQNEAQ (reference sequence). CDR3 length: 14 amino acids. CDR3 in DNA: TGTGCCAGCACCGGGGACAGTAGCAATCAGCCCCAGCATTTT. Translated: CASTGDSSNQPQHF.

The V call is TRBV11-2, the J call TRBJ2-3; TRBD2 matches 11 bases. Germline trimming cut 2 bases from V and 0 bases from J; bases unmatched to any gene: 1. CDR1 and CDR2 (germline): SGHAT, FQNNGV. This CDR3 is built from 16 residues. The CDR3 here is CASSLLAGGSTDTQYF. The CDR3 region has the DNA TGTGCCAGCAGCTTACTAGCGGGAGGTAGCACAGATACGCAGTATTTT. Looking up the rest from reference TRBV11-2 and TRBJ2-3 gives the full variable domain: EAGVAQSPRYKIIEKRQSVAFWCNPISGHATLYWYQQILGQGPKLLIQFQNNGVVDDSQLPKDRFSAERLKGVDSTLKIQPAKLEDSAVYLCASSLLAGGSTDTQYFGPGTRLTVL.

The rearrangement links TRBV4-3 to TRBJ2-2; 8 positions match TRBD2. Trimming cost V 6 bases and J 0 bases; bases outside gene matches: 9. This CDR3 is built from 17 residues. From germline, CDR1 is LGHNA and CDR2 YSLEER. The CDR3 DNA follows: TGCGCCAGCAGTTCAGGGGAGCGGGGGCCGAACACCGGGGAGCTGTTTTTT. Translation: CASSSGERGPNTGELFF.

The sample holds one count of this clone. The V gene is TRBV27, the J gene TRBJ1-2, with 7 bases lining up with TRBD1. The CDR3 totals 15 residues. With V trimmed by 6 bases and J by 2 bases, 9 bases remained unmatched. CDR1 is MNHEY and CDR2 is SMNVEV in the germline V gene (reference sequence). CDR3 nucleotides: TGTGCCAGCAGACGAGGAACAGGGGCCAACTATGGCTACACCTTC. Protein: CASRRGTGANYGYTF.

The chain is built from TRBV11-3 and TRBJ1-4, with 7 bases matching TRBD1. CDR3 length: 16 residues. The germline V gene has CDR1 SGHNT and CDR2 YENEEA. The V segment lost 5 bases and the J segment 0 bases; nucleotides outside the gene matches: 6. Here the CDR3 DNA reads TGTGCCAGCAGCCCGGGACAGCTTGCAACTAATGAAAAACTGTTTTTT. Protein: CASSPGQLATNEKLFF.

This clone turned up a few times. The chain links TRBV6-5 to TRBJ1-1; D gene unclear. The germline V gene encodes CDR1 MNHEY and CDR2 SVGAGI. Trimming stripped 4 bases from V and 0 bases from J, with 6 bases between. The CDR3 is made up of 13 amino acids. For the CDR3, the DNA is TGTGCCAGCAGTTCTCTATTGAACACTGAAGCTTTCTTT. Translation gives CASSSLLNTEAFF.

This sequence joins TRBV27 and TRBJ1-1; 8 bases match TRBD1. CDR3 length: 14 amino acids. Germline trimming cut 6 bases from V and 6 bases from J; bases unmatched to any gene: 9. Germline lookup yields CDR1 MNHEY and CDR2 SMNVEV (reference sequence). The CDR3 sequence: CASRLRQGRPEAFF. The DNA of the CDR3 is TGTGCCAGCAGACTACGACAGGGGCGACCTGAAGCTTTCTTT.

The chain joins TRBV4-3 to TRBJ1-2; D is perhaps TRBD1 (5 bases). The CDR3 length is 14 residues. The germline V and J ends were trimmed by 1 base and 6 bases, with 12 bases remaining between them. Germline CDR1 LGHNA, CDR2 YSLEER. The CDR3 sequence: CASSQAPPRDGYTF. The CDR3 nucleotides read TGCGCCAGCAGCCAAGCCCCCCCCAGGGATGGCTACACCTTC.

V gene TRBV19 combines with J gene TRBJ1-1; D is unresolved. Germline CDR1 is LNHDA and CDR2 is SQIVND (reference sequence). V was cut by 5 bases and J by 10 bases, with 11 bases left in between. The CDR3 totals 11 residues. CDR3 residues: CASSEGIAAFF. CDR3 nucleotide sequence: TGTGCCAGTAGTGAGGGTATTGCAGCTTTCTTT. The whole variable domain, remainder taken from reference TRBV19 and TRBJ1-1, is DGGITQSPKYLFRKEGQNVTLSCEQNLNHDAMYWYRQDPGQGLRLIYYSQIVNDFQKGDIAEGYSVSREKKESFPLTVTSAQKNPTAFYLCASSEGIAAFFGQGTRLTVV.

The V gene is TRBV4-2, the J gene TRBJ2-2; 10 bases align to TRBD2. The CDR3 is made up of 18 amino acids. Germline CDR1 reads LGHNA; CDR2 reads YNFKEQ. V trimming: 1 base; J trimming: 6 bases; junction bases outside the gene matches: 11. The CDR3 DNA sequence: TGTGCCAGCAGCCAAGGTACTAGCGGGACGGATGGAGCCGGGGAGCTGTTTTTT. Translated: CASSQGTSGTDGAGELFF.

V and J are TRBV12-5 and TRBJ2-1, with a possible D match to TRBD2 (6 bases). The CDR3 extends over 15 amino acids. The germline V and J ends were trimmed by 8 bases and 7 bases, with 21 bases remaining between them. Germline CDR1 LGHNT, CDR2 FRNRAP. The CDR3 DNA reads as TGTGCTAGTAATACCGGGACTCAACGGGGGAATGAGCAGTTCTTC. Translated, it gives CASNTGTQRGNEQFF.

V and J are TRBV5-1 and TRBJ2-3, with 7 bases lining up with TRBD1. V was pared by 3 bases and J by 2 bases, with 6 bases of the junction left unmatched. Looked up from germline, CDR1 is SGHRS and CDR2 is YFSETQ. This CDR3 is 15 amino acids long. The CDR3 DNA is TGCGCCAGCAGCTCGCCGGGACAGTTCACAGATACGCAGTATTTT. This sequence encodes CASSSPGQFTDTQYF.

The gene calls are TRBV29-1 and TRBJ1-1; 7 nucleotides match TRBD1. Germline loops: CDR1 SQVTM, CDR2 ANQGSEA. Trimming cost V 5 bases and J 5 bases; bases outside gene matches: 8. The CDR3 covers 13 residues. The CDR3 sequence is CSVIETGRTEAFF. The DNA of the CDR3 is TGCAGCGTTATAGAGACAGGGAGGACTGAAGCTTTCTTT.

This clone came up a few times. The chain combines TRBV28 with TRBJ2-1; 9 nucleotides line up with TRBD2. The germline CDR1 and CDR2 sequences are MDHEN and SYDVKM. J gave up 6 bases and V 5 bases, and 8 bases lay outside the gene matches. CDR3 size: 15 residues. CDR3 region: CASSQTGLAVNEQFF. DNA for the CDR3: TGTGCCAGCAGTCAAACGGGACTAGCTGTCAATGAGCAGTTCTTC.

The chain carries TRBV27 and TRBJ1-2; no clear D gene. Germline lookup yields CDR1 MNHEY and CDR2 SMNVEV (reference sequence). V shed 5 bases and J shed 9 bases, with 19 bases lying between them. This CDR3 has 14 amino acids. CDR3 amino acids: CASSTQRPPPSYTF. CDR3 nucleotide sequence: TGTGCCAGCAGTACCCAGCGGCCCCCTCCTAGCTACACCTTC.

This rearrangement joins TRBV29-1 to TRBJ2-1; tentatively, D is TRBD2 (5 bases). V was trimmed by 5 bases and J by 6 bases, leaving 11 bases between them. Germline V gene sequence: CDR1 SQVTM, CDR2 ANQGSEA. The length of the CDR3 is 12 residues. The CDR3 DNA reads as TGCAGCGTTCGTGGACTCACCAATGAGCAGTTCTTC. Its protein is CSVRGLTNEQFF.

This CDR3 reads CASSPKQGGTEAFF. The CDR3 bases are TGTGCCAGCTCACCGAAACAGGGGGGCACTGAAGCTTTCTTT. The chain has TRBV18 and TRBJ1-1; TRBD1 matches at 8 bases. Germline assignment: CDR1 KGHSH and CDR2 LQKENI. The J segment lost 4 bases and the V segment lost 3 bases, leaving 4 bases of the junction unmatched. The CDR3 sequence is 14 residues long.

V usage is TRBV19 and J usage is TRBJ2-7; no firm D call. This CDR3 is built from 14 residues. With 7 bases removed from V and 2 bases from J, the gap between germline ends came to 15 bases. Looked up from germline, CDR1 is LNHDA and CDR2 is SQIVND (reference sequence). The CDR3 loop is CASKSRIAPYEQYF. DNA of the CDR3: TGTGCCAGTAAATCACGTATAGCCCCCTACGAGCAGTACTTC.

The rearrangement joins TRBV4-3 to TRBJ2-7; D gene ambiguous. This CDR3 contains 14 residues. The ends were cut back, 0 bases at V and 3 bases at J, with 9 bases in the middle. CDR1 and CDR2 from the germline V gene are LGHNA and YSLEER. The CDR3: CASSQDIDFYEQYF. The DNA of the CDR3 is TGCGCCAGCAGCCAAGATATTGACTTCTACGAGCAGTACTTC.

The V gene is TRBV6-6, the J gene TRBJ1-5; 7 nucleotides agree with TRBD1. This CDR3 is 15 amino acids long. V shed 6 bases, J shed 5 bases, and the junction held 10 bases outside the gene matches. Germline loops: CDR1 MNHNY, CDR2 SVGAGI (reference sequence). The CDR3 is CASRTDRAPDQPQHF. DNA of the CDR3: TGTGCCAGCAGGACCGACAGGGCGCCAGATCAGCCCCAGCATTTT.

The chain joins TRBV11-3 to TRBJ2-3, with 8 positions matching TRBD2. The length of the CDR3 is 18 residues. Trimming cost V 1 base and J 3 bases; bases outside gene matches: 12. Germline loops: CDR1 SGHNT, CDR2 YENEEA. CDR3 amino acids: CASSLGSLPSGSTDTQYF. CDR3 in DNA: TGTGCCAGCAGCTTAGGAAGTTTACCCAGCGGGAGTACAGATACGCAGTATTTT. Full variable domain (rest looked up from reference TRBV11-3 and TRBJ2-3): EAGVVQSPRYKIIEKKQPVAFWCNPISGHNTLYWYLQNLGQGPELLIRYENEEAVDDSQLPKDRFSAERLKGVDSTLKIQPAELGDSAVYLCASSLGSLPSGSTDTQYFGPGTRLTVL.

The chain links TRBV7-9 to TRBJ1-2, with 8 nucleotides matching TRBD1. Germline assignment: CDR1 SEHNR and CDR2 FQNEAQ (reference sequence). The CDR3 is made up of 18 amino acids. The V gene end was trimmed by 6 bases and the J gene end by 4 bases; junction bases not matched to a gene: 19. The CDR3 is CASRRSAGQGRLLYGYTF. The CDR3 DNA is TGTGCCAGCAGACGCTCCGCCGGACAGGGTCGTTTGCTCTATGGCTACACCTTC.

This chain links TRBV30 with TRBJ1-6; 11 bases are a match to TRBD1. The CDR3 spans 15 residues. Germline V gene sequence: CDR1 GTSNPN, CDR2 SVGIG (reference sequence). With 3 bases clipped from V and 5 bases from J, the junction kept 3 bases outside the gene matches. The CDR3 region is CAWRGQGENNSPLHF. In DNA form, the CDR3 reads TGTGCCTGGAGGGGACAGGGGGAGAATAATTCACCCCTCCACTTT.

This rearrangement joins TRBV6-1 to TRBJ1-1; TRBD1 matches at 8 bases. The germline V gene has CDR1 MNHNS and CDR2 SASEGT. The trim removed 3 bases at V and 4 bases at J, leaving 4 bases unmatched. The CDR3 runs to 14 residues. The DNA of the CDR3 is TGTGCCAGCAGTGACAGGGGGCCGGTCACTGAAGCTTTCTTT. As protein: CASSDRGPVTEAFF.